A single TCR beta chain is shown here with its context. The data were taken from a study of blood T cell repertoires in COVID-19. Study-level information: The analysed material was cDNA or gDNA that came from T cells, B-cell-depleted T cells, or PBMCs.

Study members were between about 18 and 95 years old and lived in 24 US regions. Authors' analysis steps: Nucleated cell number was recorded as an estimate derived from reference gene primer amplification. Here immunoSEQ multiplex PCR was the method, and the copy in TCRdb shows in-frame clones only, minus some. V and J calls and clone size follow that table, whereas D and trimming were derived from the DNA. The sample lists 150,000 or so clones; approximately 84% were seen once. The specimen was PBMCs or T cells enriched from blood (not recorded which). The receptor was derived from a woman aged 40 to 50 with acute COVID-19.

In DNA, the CDR3 is TGTGCCAGCAGCAAAACCGGGACAGACCATTCTGAAGCTTTCTTT. As protein: CASSKTGTDHSEAFF. V is TRBV5-5 and J is TRBJ1-1, with TRBD1 identical over 7 bases. CDR3 length: 15 amino acids. Germline CDR1 and CDR2: SGHKS and YYEKEE (reference sequence). With V trimmed by 4 bases and J by 6 bases, 12 bases remained unmatched.